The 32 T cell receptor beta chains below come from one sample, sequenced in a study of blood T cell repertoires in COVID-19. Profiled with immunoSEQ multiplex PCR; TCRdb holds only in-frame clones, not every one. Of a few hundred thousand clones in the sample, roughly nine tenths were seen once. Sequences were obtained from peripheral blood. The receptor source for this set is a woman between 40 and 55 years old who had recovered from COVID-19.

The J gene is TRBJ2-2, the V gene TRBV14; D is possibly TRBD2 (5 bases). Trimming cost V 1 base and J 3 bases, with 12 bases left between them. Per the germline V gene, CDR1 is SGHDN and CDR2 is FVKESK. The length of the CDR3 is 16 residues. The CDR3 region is CASSQVGGSYTGELFF. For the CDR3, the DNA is TGTGCCAGCAGCCAAGTTGGAGGATCCTACACCGGGGAGCTGTTTTTT. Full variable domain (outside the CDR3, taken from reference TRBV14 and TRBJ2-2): EAGVTQFPSHSVIEKGQTVTLRCDPISGHDNLYWYRRVMGKEIKFLLHFVKESKQDESGMPNNRFLAERTGGTYSTLKVQPAELEDSGVYFCASSQVGGSYTGELFFGEGSRLTVL.

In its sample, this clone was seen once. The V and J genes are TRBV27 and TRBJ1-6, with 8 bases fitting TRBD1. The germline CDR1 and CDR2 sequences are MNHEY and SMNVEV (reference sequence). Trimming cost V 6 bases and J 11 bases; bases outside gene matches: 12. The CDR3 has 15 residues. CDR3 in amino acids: CASRSTGTGNTPLHF. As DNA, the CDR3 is TGTGCCAGCAGGTCCACAGGGACAGGCAATACACCCCTCCACTTT.

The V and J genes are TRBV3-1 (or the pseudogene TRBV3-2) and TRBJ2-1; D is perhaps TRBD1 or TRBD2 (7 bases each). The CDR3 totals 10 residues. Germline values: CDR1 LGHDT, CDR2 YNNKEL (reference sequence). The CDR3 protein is CASGTVEQFF. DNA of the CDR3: TGTGCGAGCGGGACAGTAGAGCAGTTCTTC.

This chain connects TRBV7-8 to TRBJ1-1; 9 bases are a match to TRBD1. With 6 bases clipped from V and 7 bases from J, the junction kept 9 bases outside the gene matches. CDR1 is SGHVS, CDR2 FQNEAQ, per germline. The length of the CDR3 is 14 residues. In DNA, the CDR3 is TGTGCCAGCAGTCGGGGGGGGACAGGGCTTGAAGCTTTCTTT. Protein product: CASSRGGTGLEAFF.

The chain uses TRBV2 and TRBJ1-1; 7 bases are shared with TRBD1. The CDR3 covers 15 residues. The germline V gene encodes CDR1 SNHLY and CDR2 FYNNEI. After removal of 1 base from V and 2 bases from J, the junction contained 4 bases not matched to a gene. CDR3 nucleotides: TGTGCCAGCAGTGAAGTAGGGACAGAAAACACTGAAGCTTTCTTT. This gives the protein CASSEVGTENTEAFF.

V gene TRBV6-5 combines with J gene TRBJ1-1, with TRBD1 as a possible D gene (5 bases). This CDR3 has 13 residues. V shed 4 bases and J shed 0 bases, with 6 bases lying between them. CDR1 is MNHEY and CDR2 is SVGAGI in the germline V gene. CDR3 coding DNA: TGTGCCAGCAGTTTGACAGTGAACACTGAAGCTTTCTTT. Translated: CASSLTVNTEAFF.

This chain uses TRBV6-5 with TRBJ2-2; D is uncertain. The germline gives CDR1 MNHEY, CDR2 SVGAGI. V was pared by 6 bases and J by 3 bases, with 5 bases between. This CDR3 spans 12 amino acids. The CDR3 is CASRSYTGELFF. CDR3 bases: TGTGCCAGCAGGTCATACACCGGGGAGCTGTTTTTT.

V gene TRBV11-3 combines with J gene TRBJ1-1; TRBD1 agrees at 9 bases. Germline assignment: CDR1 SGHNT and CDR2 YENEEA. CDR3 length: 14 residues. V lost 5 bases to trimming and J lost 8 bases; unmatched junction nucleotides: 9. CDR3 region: CASSPGTGTEEAFF. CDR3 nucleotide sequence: TGTGCCAGCAGCCCCGGGACAGGGACTGAGGAAGCTTTCTTT.

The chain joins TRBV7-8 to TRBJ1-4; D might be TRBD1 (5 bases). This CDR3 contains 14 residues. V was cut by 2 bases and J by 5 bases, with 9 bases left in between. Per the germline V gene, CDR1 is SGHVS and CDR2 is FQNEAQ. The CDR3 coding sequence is TGTGCCAGCAGCTTATTGGGGGGGAATGAAAAACTGTTTTTT. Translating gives CASSLLGGNEKLFF.

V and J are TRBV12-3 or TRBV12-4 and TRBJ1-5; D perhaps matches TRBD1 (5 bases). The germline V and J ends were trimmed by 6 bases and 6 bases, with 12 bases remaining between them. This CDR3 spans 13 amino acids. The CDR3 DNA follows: TGTGCCAGCAGATCGGGGGGTGGTCAGCCCCAGCATTTT. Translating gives CASRSGGGQPQHF.

Written as DNA, the CDR3 is TGTGCCAGCAGTTTATCGGGGAATAGCAATCAGCCCCAGCATTTT. This gives the protein CASSLSGNSNQPQHF. This sequence joins TRBV6-2 or TRBV6-3 and TRBJ1-5; D is unclear. The ends were cut back, 4 bases at V and 0 bases at J, with 10 bases in the middle. Germline lookup yields CDR1 MNHEY and CDR2 SVGEGT. The CDR3 is 15 amino acids.

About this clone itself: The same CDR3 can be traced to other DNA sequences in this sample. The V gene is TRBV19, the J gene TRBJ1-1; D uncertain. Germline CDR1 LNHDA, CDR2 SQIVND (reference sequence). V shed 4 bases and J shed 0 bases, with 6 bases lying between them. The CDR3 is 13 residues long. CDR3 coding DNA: TGTGCCAGTAGTACTCAGATGAACACTGAAGCTTTCTTT. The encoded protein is CASSTQMNTEAFF.

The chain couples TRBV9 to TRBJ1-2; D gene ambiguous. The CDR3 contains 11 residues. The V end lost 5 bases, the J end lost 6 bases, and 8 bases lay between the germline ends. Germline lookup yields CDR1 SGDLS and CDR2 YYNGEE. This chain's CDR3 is CASRADNGYTF. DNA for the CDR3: TGTGCCAGCAGAGCGGATAATGGCTACACCTTC.

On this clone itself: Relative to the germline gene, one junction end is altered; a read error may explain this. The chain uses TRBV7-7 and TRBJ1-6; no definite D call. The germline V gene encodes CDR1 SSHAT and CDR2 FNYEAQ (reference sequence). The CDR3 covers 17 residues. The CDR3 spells CASSEYPTGLFDSPLHF. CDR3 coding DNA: TGTGCTAGCAGCGAATATCCGACTGGTTTGTTTGATTCACCCCTCCACTTT.

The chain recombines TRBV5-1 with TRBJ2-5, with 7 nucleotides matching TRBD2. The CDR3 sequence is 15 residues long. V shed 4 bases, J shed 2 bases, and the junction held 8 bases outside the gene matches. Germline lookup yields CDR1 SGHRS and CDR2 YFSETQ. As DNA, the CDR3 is TGCGCCAGCAGCCAGACGGGACTACTTCAAGAGACCCAGTACTTC. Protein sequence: CASSQTGLLQETQYF.

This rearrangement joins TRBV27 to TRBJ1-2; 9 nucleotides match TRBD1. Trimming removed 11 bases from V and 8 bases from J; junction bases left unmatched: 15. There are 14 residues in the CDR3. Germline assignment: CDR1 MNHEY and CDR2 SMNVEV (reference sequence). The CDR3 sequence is CACSTGGLSSGYTF. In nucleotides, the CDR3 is TGTGCCTGCTCGACAGGGGGACTCTCTTCGGGCTACACCTTC.

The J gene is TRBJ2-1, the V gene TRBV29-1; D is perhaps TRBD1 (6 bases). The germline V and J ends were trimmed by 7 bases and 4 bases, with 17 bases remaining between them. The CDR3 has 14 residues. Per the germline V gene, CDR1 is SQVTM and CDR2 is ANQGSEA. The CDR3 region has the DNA TGCAGCGCCGCACAGGGAACAAAGTACAATGAGCAGTTCTTC. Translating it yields CSAAQGTKYNEQFF.

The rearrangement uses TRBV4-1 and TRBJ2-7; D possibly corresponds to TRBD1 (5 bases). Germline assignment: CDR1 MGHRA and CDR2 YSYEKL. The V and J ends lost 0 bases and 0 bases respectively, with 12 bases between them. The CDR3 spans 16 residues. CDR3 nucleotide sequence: TGCGCCAGCAGCCAAGATTTTCAGGGTTACTCCTACGAGCAGTACTTC. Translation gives CASSQDFQGYSYEQYF.

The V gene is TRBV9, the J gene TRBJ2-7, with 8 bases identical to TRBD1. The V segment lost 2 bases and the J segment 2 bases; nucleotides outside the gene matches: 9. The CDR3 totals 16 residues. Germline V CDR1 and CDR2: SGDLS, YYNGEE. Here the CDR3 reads CASSVGQGSHPYEQYF. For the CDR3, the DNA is TGTGCCAGCAGCGTCGGACAGGGATCTCATCCCTACGAGCAGTACTTC. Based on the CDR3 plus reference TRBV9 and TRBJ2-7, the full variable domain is DSGVTQTPKHLITATGQRVTLRCSPRSGDLSVYWYQQSLDQGLQFLIQYYNGEERAKGNILERFSAQQFPDLHSELNLSSLELGDSALYFCASSVGQGSHPYEQYFGPGTRLTVT.

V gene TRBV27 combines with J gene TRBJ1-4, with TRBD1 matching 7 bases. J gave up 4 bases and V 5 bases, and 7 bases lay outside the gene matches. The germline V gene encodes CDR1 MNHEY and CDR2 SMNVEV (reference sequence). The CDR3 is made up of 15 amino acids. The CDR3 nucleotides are TGTGCCAGCAGTCGGTTGGACAGGAATAATGAAAAACTGTTTTTT. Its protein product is CASSRLDRNNEKLFF.

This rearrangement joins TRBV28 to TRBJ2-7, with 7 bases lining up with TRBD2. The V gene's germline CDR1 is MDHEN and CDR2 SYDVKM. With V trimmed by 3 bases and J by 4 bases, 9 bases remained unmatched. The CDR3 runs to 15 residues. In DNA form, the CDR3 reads TGTGCCAGCAGTTTTAGGGGAGGGCCTTTTTACGAGCAGTACTTC. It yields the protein CASSFRGGPFYEQYF.

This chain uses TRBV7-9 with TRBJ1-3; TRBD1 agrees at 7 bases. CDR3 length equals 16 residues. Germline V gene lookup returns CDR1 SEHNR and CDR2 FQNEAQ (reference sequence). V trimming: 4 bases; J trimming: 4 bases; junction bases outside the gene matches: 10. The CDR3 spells CASSSEQGPVGNTIYF. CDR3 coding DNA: TGTGCCAGCAGCTCCGAACAGGGGCCGGTGGGAAACACCATATATTTT.

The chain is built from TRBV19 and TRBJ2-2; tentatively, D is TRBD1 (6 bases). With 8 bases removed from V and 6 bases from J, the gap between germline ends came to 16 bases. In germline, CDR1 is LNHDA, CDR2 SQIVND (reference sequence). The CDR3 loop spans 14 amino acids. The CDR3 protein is CASQTGTPAGELFF. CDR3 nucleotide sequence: TGTGCCAGTCAAACCGGGACACCGGCCGGGGAGCTGTTTTTT. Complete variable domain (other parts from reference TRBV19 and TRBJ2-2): DGGITQSPKYLFRKEGQNVTLSCEQNLNHDAMYWYRQDPGQGLRLIYYSQIVNDFQKGDIAEGYSVSREKKESFPLTVTSAQKNPTAFYLCASQTGTPAGELFFGEGSRLTVL.

CDR3 amino acids: CASRVAGVGNEQFF. The CDR3 DNA sequence: TGTGCCAGCAGAGTAGCGGGAGTAGGAAATGAGCAGTTCTTC. The rearrangement uses TRBV27 and TRBJ2-1, with 9 nucleotides matching TRBD2. The CDR3 is made up of 14 amino acids. CDR1 is MNHEY, CDR2 SMNVEV, per germline (reference sequence). Trimming removed 6 bases from V and 7 bases from J; junction bases left unmatched: 7.

CDR3 nucleotide sequence: TGTGCCAGCAGTCAAAATCAGCCCCAGCATTTT. It yields the protein CASSQNQPQHF. The V and J genes are TRBV6-5 and TRBJ1-5; D not certain. This CDR3 region has 11 residues. V was cut by 5 bases and J by 4 bases, with 3 bases left in between. CDR1 is MNHEY and CDR2 is SVGAGI in the germline V gene.

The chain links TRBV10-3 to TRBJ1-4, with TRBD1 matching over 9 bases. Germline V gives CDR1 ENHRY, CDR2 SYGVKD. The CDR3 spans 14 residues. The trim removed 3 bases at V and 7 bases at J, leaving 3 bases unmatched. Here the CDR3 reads CAISEQGAGEKLFF. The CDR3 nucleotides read TGTGCCATCAGTGAACAGGGGGCGGGTGAAAAACTGTTTTTT.

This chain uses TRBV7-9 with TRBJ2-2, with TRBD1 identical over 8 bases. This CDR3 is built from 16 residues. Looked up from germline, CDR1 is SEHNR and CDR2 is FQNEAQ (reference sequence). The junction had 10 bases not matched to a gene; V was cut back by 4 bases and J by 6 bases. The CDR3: CASSSSGDRGAGELFF. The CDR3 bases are TGTGCCAGCAGCTCATCAGGTGACAGGGGTGCCGGGGAGCTGTTTTTT.

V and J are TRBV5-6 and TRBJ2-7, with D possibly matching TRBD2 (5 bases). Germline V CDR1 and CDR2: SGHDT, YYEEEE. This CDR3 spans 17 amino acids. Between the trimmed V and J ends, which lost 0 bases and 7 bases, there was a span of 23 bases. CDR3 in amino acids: CASSLGQSSLATGEQYF. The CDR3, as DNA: TGTGCCAGCAGCTTGGGGCAGTCTTCTTTGGCTACGGGGGAGCAGTACTTC.

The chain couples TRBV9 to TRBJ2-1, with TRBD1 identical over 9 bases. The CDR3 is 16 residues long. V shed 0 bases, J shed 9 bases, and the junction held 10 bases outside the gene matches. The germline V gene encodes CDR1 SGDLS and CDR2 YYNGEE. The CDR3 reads CASSVAVGTGGGEQFF. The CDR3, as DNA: TGTGCCAGCAGCGTAGCAGTCGGAACAGGGGGCGGTGAGCAGTTCTTC.

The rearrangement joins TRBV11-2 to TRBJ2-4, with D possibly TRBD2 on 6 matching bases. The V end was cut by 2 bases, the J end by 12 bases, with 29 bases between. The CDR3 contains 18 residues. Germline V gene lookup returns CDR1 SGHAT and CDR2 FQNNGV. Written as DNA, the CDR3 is TGTGCCAGCAGCTTAACGAAGGGCGGGACCAGGAGGTTAGACAATCAGTACTTC. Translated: CASSLTKGGTRRLDNQYF.

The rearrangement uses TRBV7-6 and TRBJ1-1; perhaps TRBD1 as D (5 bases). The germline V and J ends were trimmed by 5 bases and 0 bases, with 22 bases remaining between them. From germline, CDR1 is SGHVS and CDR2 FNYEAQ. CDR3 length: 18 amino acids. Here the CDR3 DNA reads TGTGCCAGCAGCCCCTCGCGGGGGATAGGAGTCATGAACACTGAAGCTTTCTTT. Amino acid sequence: CASSPSRGIGVMNTEAFF.

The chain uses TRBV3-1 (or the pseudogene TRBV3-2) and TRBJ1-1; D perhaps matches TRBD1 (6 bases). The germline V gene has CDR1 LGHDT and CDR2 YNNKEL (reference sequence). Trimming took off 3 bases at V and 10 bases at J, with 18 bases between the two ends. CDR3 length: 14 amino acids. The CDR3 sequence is CASSHLQGPLGAFF. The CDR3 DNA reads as TGTGCCAGCAGCCACTTACAGGGACCTCTAGGAGCTTTCTTT.